Below are 17 T cell receptor beta chains sequenced from a single sample in a study of PD-L1 blockade in urothelial cancer. Profiling relied on immunoSEQ multiplex PCR, and the TCRdb table lists in-frame clones only, not all of them. Here the sample spans 70,000 to 75,000 clones, approximately 81% being singletons. The sequenced sample was PBMCs, obtained around atezolizumab (anti-PD-L1) treatment. These receptors came from a man in his 70s with urothelial cancer.

The chain has TRBV2 and TRBJ2-3, with 7 bases matching TRBD2. V lost 6 bases and J lost 6; bases outside the gene matches: 12. The CDR3 contains 15 residues. Germline V lookup: CDR1 SNHLY, CDR2 FYNNEI. The CDR3 reads CASSDWAGVSDTQYF. The CDR3 DNA follows: TGTGCCAGCAGCGACTGGGCGGGAGTTTCGGATACGCAGTATTTT.

The rearrangement uses TRBV10-1 and TRBJ2-1, with D tentatively TRBD1 (5 bases). The germline CDR1 and CDR2 sequences are WNHNN and SYGVQD (reference sequence). V gave up 1 base and J gave up 10 bases, with 8 bases separating them. The CDR3 length is 12 residues. CDR3 sequence (DNA): TGCGCCAGCAGTGAGTTAGGGGTCGAGCAGTTCTTC. It specifies CASSELGVEQFF.

The CDR3 DNA reads TGCAGCGTTGAAGGACAGGGAACCTACGAGCAGTACTTC. It is translated as CSVEGQGTYEQYF. The genes are TRBV29-1 and TRBJ2-7; 7 bases match TRBD1. J gave up 2 bases and V 1 base, and 2 bases lay outside the gene matches. CDR3 size: 13 residues. From germline, CDR1 is SQVTM and CDR2 ANQGSEA.

The chain couples TRBV19 to TRBJ1-5; 8 bases are shared with TRBD1. CDR1 and CDR2 from the germline V gene are LNHDA and SQIVND (reference sequence). The J segment lost 8 bases and the V segment lost 4 bases, leaving 7 bases of the junction unmatched. The CDR3 length is 14 residues. This CDR3 is CASSTTGGWEPQHF. The CDR3 DNA follows: TGTGCCAGTAGTACCACAGGGGGTTGGGAGCCCCAGCATTTT.

The rearrangement uses TRBV5-4 and TRBJ2-5, with D uncertain. The CDR3 runs 13 residues. Trimming pared 0 bases from V and 2 bases from J, leaving 5 bases between. The germline V gene encodes CDR1 SGHNT and CDR2 YYREEE (reference sequence). The CDR3 DNA is TGTGCCAGCAGCTTGGGACTTCAAGAGACCCAGTACTTC. Protein sequence: CASSLGLQETQYF.

This chain uses TRBV28 with TRBJ1-3; perhaps TRBD1 as D (5 bases). Trimming shortened V by 2 bases and J by 0 bases, and 5 bases separated the two germline ends. Germline loops: CDR1 MDHEN, CDR2 SYDVKM. This CDR3 has 14 residues. The CDR3 DNA follows: TGTGCCAGCAGTTTAGGACACTCTGGAAACACCATATATTTT. Protein: CASSLGHSGNTIYF. The full variable domain, completed using reference TRBV28 and TRBJ1-3, is DVKVTQSSRYLVKRTGEKVFLECVQDMDHENMFWYRQDPGLGLRLIYFSYDVKMKEKGDIPEGYSVSREKKERFSLILESASTNQTSMYLCASSLGHSGNTIYFGEGSWLTVV.

This clone was found a few times. The gene calls are TRBV7-3 and TRBJ2-3; TRBD1 aligns across 7 bases. Germline lookup yields CDR1 SGHTA and CDR2 FQGTGA. The CDR3 contains 14 residues. With V trimmed by 3 bases and J by 4 bases, 4 bases remained unmatched. CDR3 sequence reads: CASSFRTGADTQYF. CDR3 bases: TGTGCCAGCAGCTTTAGGACAGGCGCAGATACGCAGTATTTT. Together with reference TRBV7-3 and TRBJ2-3, the CDR3 gives the full variable domain: GAGVSQTPSNKVTEKGKYVELRCDPISGHTALYWYRQSLGQGPEFLIYFQGTGAADDSGLPNDRFFAVRPEGSVSTLKIQRTERGDSAVYLCASSFRTGADTQYFGPGTRLTVL.

The rearrangement links TRBV7-2 to TRBJ2-3; 9 bases are shared with TRBD2. Germline CDR1 reads SGHTA; CDR2 reads FQGNSA. The CDR3 has 17 amino acids. J gave up 5 bases and V 5 bases, and 14 bases lay outside the gene matches. In nucleotides, the CDR3 is TGTGCCAGCAGCCCAGTTGTGGCGGGAGGGCCCGGAGATACGCAGTATTTT. Translated: CASSPVVAGGPGDTQYF.

The chain uses TRBV2 and TRBJ1-1; no clear D gene. Trimming removed 8 bases from V and 2 bases from J, with 15 bases in between. Germline CDR1 is SNHLY and CDR2 is FYNNEI. The CDR3 spans 14 residues. DNA for the CDR3: TGTGCCAGCTATAAAGCTGGAGGTAACACTGAAGCTTTCTTT. As protein: CASYKAGGNTEAFF.

The V and J genes are TRBV5-4 and TRBJ2-1, with 9 bases aligning to TRBD2. The germline V gene has CDR1 SGHNT and CDR2 YYREEE (reference sequence). The CDR3 totals 17 residues. The junction had 12 bases not matched to a gene; V was cut back by 6 bases and J by 2 bases. Here the CDR3 reads CASTIGGASGTYNEQFF. The CDR3, as DNA: TGTGCCAGCACCATCGGAGGGGCTAGCGGGACCTACAATGAGCAGTTCTTC.

In this sample, this clone turned up once. The V and J genes are TRBV18 and TRBJ1-1; D unresolved. Germline lookup yields CDR1 KGHSH and CDR2 LQKENI. The CDR3 runs to 13 residues. The ends were cut back, 4 bases at V and 6 bases at J, with 12 bases in the middle. The CDR3: CASSRQPSSEAFF. CDR3 nucleotide sequence: TGTGCCAGCTCACGACAACCGTCCTCTGAAGCTTTCTTT.

The chain joins TRBV4-1 to TRBJ2-1; 12 bases agree with TRBD2. CDR3 size: 19 residues. After removal of 1 base from V and 7 bases from J, the junction contained 14 bases not matched to a gene. Germline values: CDR1 MGHRA, CDR2 YSYEKL. In nucleotides, the CDR3 is TGCGCCAGCAGCCAAGTGGCTAGCGGGAGGGCCGATCTGGCAAATGAGCAGTTCTTC. Protein sequence: CASSQVASGRADLANEQFF.

This chain uses TRBV7-2 with TRBJ2-7; maybe TRBD2 (5 bases). The germline V gene has CDR1 SGHTA and CDR2 FQGNSA. V was pared by 1 base and J by 1 base, with 8 bases between. This CDR3 spans 14 amino acids. The CDR3 sequence is CASSLVTGSYEQYF. In DNA form, the CDR3 reads TGTGCCAGCAGCTTAGTTACGGGGTCCTACGAGCAGTACTTC.

For the CDR3, the DNA is TGCAGCGTTGAAGGTGTCAGGGGGCGGCTTTTGGAGACCCAGTACTTC. Its protein product is CSVEGVRGRLLETQYF. The gene calls are TRBV29-1 and TRBJ2-5; 8 nucleotides match TRBD1. Germline V gives CDR1 SQVTM, CDR2 ANQGSEA. CDR3 length equals 16 residues. The V segment lost 1 base and the J segment 5 bases; nucleotides outside the gene matches: 12.

CDR3 in amino acids: CASSPALDEQFF. The CDR3 DNA sequence: TGTGCCAGCAGCCCTGCTCTAGATGAGCAGTTCTTC. V gene TRBV7-9 combines with J gene TRBJ2-1, with no clear D. This CDR3 comprises 12 residues. Trimming removed 5 bases at V and 8 bases at J, with 10 bases between. CDR1 SEHNR and CDR2 FQNEAQ come from the germline V gene (reference sequence).

The rearrangement uses TRBV28 and TRBJ2-7; 9 bases are a match to TRBD2. The CDR3 loop spans 13 amino acids. V lost 4 bases, J lost 8 bases, and 6 bases stayed unmatched. CDR1 and CDR2 (germline): MDHEN, SYDVKM. The CDR3 sequence is CASSSPTSGKQYF. The CDR3 nucleotides read TGTGCCAGCAGTTCCCCGACTAGCGGTAAGCAGTACTTC.

The chain joins TRBV19 to TRBJ2-7; no firm D call. Germline CDR1 LNHDA, CDR2 SQIVND (reference sequence). The CDR3 is 13 residues long. V shed 2 bases and J shed 6 bases, with 11 bases lying between them. The CDR3 DNA reads TGTGCCAGTAGTATAAGGAGAGACCTCGAGCAGTACTTC. It translates to CASSIRRDLEQYF.